This T cell receptor beta chain was captured by sequencing in a study of control samples from healthy donors and cancer patients. Only one count was recorded for this clone. The repertoire was sequenced with immunoSEQ multiplex PCR; TCRdb's copy has only in-frame clones and lacks some. The sample has around 110,000 clones; over 85% are singletons. The CDR3 extends over 15 amino acids. Per the germline V gene, CDR1 is SNHLY and CDR2 is FYNNEI. The trim removed 3 bases at V and 1 base at J, leaving 3 bases unmatched. The sample was blood. The sequence came from a young man in good health. The J gene is TRBJ1-3, the V gene TRBV2; 7 positions agree with TRBD1. CDR3 loop: CASSETTGSGNTIYF. The CDR3 DNA reads TGTGCCAGCAGTGAGACGACAGGGTCTGGAAACACCATATATTTT.